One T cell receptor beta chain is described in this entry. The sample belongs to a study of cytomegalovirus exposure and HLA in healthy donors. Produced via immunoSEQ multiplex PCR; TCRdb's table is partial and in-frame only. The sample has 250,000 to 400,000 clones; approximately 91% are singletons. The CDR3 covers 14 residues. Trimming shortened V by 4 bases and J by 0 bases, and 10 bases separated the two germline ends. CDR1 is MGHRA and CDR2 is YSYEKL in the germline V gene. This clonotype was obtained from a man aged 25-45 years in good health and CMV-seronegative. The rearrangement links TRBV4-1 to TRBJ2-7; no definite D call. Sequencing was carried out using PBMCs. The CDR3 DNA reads TGCGCCAGCAGCCTTCTTTGGAGCTCCTACGAGCAGTACTTC. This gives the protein CASSLLWSSYEQYF.